This T cell receptor beta chain appears in the sequencing data of a study of STAT3 mutations in large granular lymphocyte leukemia. Looking at the study overall: More than half of T-LGLL patients received immunosuppressive therapy. Points from the study as a whole: Every T-LGLL patient had at least one immunodominant TCRbeta clonotype. Sampling intervals varied between patients and samples.

Trimming took 9 bases from V and 1 from J, leaving 6 bases between them. Germline V gene sequence: CDR1 MDHEN, CDR2 SYDVKM. The CDR3 runs to 12 residues. Here immunoSEQ multiplex PCR was the method, and the copy in TCRdb shows in-frame clones only, minus some. This sample yields tens of thousands of clones, of which roughly 81% are seen a single time; around 0.44% belongs to the top ten. Turning to this clone: The antigen is unknown.

Input material: PBMCs. The V gene is TRBV28, the J gene TRBJ2-2; D gene ambiguous. This sequence was found in a human donor with T large granular lymphocyte leukemia. Some clones in this sample may be carry-over from other donors' samples. The CDR3 DNA is TGTGCCAGTAAACAGAACACCGGGGAGCTGTTTTTT. Translation: CASKQNTGELFF.